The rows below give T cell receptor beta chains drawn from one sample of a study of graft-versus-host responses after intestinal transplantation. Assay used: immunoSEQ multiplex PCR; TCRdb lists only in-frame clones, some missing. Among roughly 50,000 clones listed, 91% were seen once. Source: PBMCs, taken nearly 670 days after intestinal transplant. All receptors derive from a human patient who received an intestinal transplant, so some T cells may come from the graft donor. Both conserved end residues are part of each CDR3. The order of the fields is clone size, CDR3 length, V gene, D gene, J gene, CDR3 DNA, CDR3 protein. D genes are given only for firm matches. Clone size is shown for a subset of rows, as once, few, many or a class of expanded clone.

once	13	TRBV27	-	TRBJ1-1	TGTGCCAGCAGTTTGGCGGCGAGCACTGAAGCTTTCTTT	CASSLAASTEAFF
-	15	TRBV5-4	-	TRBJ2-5	TGTGCCAGCAGCCCCGTGGGGCGCAGGGGTGAGACCCAGTACTTC	CASSPVGRRGETQYF
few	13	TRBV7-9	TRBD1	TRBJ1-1	TGTGCCAGCAGCCGCGACAGGGGAACTGAAGCTTTCTTT	CASSRDRGTEAFF
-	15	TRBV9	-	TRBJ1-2	TGTGCCAGCAGCGCCGACGGGTGGGCTAACTATGGCTACACCTTC	CASSADGWANYGYTF
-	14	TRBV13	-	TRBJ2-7	TGTGCCAGCAGCCGCTGGGGTGTGGTAATAGAGCAGTACTTC	CASSRWGVVIEQYF
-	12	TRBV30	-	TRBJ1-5	TGTGCCTGGAACTTGGGCAATCAGCCCCAGCATTTT	CAWNLGNQPQHF
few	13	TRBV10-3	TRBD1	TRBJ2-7	TGTGCCACCGCTCCGGGACAGAACTACGAGCAGTACTTC	CATAPGQNYEQYF
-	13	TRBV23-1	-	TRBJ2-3	TGCGCCAGCAACGGGACCGGCACAGATACGCAGTATTTT	CASNGTGTDTQYF
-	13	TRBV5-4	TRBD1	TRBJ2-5	TGTGCCAGCAGCGAAGGGACAGAAGAGACCCAGTACTTC	CASSEGTEETQYF
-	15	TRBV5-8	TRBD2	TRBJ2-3	TGTGCCAGCTCTCTCGGGGGGGGCTTCACAGATACGCAGTATTTT	CASSLGGGFTDTQYF
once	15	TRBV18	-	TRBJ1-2	TGTGCCAGCTCACCGAAACAACAAGTAGTCTATGGCTACACCTTC	CASSPKQQVVYGYTF
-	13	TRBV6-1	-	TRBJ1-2	TGTGCCAGCAGTGTTGAGGAGAACTATGGCTACACCTTC	CASSVEENYGYTF
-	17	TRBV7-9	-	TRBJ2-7	TGTGCCACTCTGGGTAGCGAGGGGAGCTATTTGATCTACGAGCAGTACTTC	CATLGSEGSYLIYEQYF
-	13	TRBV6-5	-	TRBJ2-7	TGTGCCAGCAGTTACGGTCTCGGCTACGAGCAGTACTTC	CASSYGLGYEQYF
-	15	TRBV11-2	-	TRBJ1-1	TGTGCCAGCAGCCGATCGGGAGGGCCGAACACTGAAGCTTTCTTT	CASSRSGGPNTEAFF
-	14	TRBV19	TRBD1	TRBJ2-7	TGTGCCAGTAGTACCGGGACAGGGGCCTACGAGCAGTACTTC	CASSTGTGAYEQYF
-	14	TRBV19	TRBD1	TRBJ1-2	TGTGCCAGTAGTAGTCAGGGGGGTCGATATGGCTACACCTTC	CASSSQGGRYGYTF
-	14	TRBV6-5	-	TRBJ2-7	TGTGCCAGCCGTCGATCTCTTGAGAGAAACGAGCAGTACTTC	CASRRSLERNEQYF
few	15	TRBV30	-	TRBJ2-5	TGTGCCTGGAATTTAAGGGGGGGCCCAAAAGAGACCCAGTACTTC	CAWNLRGGPKETQYF
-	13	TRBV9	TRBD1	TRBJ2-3	TGTGCCAGCAGCCGGGACAGCATTGATACGCAGTATTTT	CASSRDSIDTQYF
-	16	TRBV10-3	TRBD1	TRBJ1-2	TGTGCCATCAGTGAGGGGACAGGGGGCCTTCCCTATGGCTACACCTTC	CAISEGTGGLPYGYTF
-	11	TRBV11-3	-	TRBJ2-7	TGTGCCAGCTCGTATGGGGGGGAGCAGTACTTC	CASSYGGEQYF
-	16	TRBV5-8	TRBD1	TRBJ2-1	TGTGCCAGCAGCTTGGGGGAACCGGGACAGGGGAATGAGCAGTTCTTC	CASSLGEPGQGNEQFF
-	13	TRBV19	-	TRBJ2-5	TGTGCCACCAGCAGGGACATCGAAGAGACCCAGTACTTC	CATSRDIEETQYF
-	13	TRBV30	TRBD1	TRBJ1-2	TGTGCCTGGACCGGGACAGAAAACTATGGCTACACCTTC	CAWTGTENYGYTF
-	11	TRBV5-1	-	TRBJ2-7	TGCGCCAGCTCAAACTCCTACGAGCAGTACTTC	CASSNSYEQYF
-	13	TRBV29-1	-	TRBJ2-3	TGCAGCGTTGAGGTTAAAGTTGCGGATACGCAGTATTTT	CSVEVKVADTQYF
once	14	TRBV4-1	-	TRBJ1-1	TGCGCCAGCAGCCAGCCGGGCCTCCCCACTGAAGCTTTCTTT	CASSQPGLPTEAFF
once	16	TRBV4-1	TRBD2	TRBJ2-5	TGCGCCAGCAGCCAGCACCAAGGGACTAGCGGGGGGGATAAGTACTTC	CASSQHQGTSGGDKYF
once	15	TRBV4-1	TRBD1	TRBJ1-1	TGCGCCAGCAGCCAAGTGGGACAGAGGAACACTGAAGCTTTCTTT	CASSQVGQRNTEAFF
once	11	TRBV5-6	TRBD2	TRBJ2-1	TGTGCCAGCAGCTTAGCGGGAGAGCAGTTCTTC	CASSLAGEQFF
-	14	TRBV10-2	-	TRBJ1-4	TGCGCCAGCAGTGAGATAAGGGTGGGTGAAAAACTGTTTTTT	CASSEIRVGEKLFF
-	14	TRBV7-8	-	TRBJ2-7	TGTGCCAGCACCAAAGCAGAGGGAGTCTACGAGCAGTACTTC	CASTKAEGVYEQYF
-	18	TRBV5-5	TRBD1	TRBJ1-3	TGTGCCAGCAGCTTGCAGCCGGGACAGGGGGCCTCTGGAAACACCATATATTTT	CASSLQPGQGASGNTIYF
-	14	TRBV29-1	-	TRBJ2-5	TGCAGCGGATGGGAGGCGGGGAATCGCGCGACCCAGTACTTC	CSGWEAGNRATQYF
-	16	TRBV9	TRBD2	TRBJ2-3	TGTGCCAGCAGCTCAGGACCGGGACTAGCTGTAGATACGCAGTATTTT	CASSSGPGLAVDTQYF
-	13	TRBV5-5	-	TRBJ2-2	TGTGCCAGCAGCTTGGCTATACTCCGGGAGCTGTTTTTT	CASSLAILRELFF
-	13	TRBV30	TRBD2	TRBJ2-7	TGTGCCTGGAGTTTTAGCGGGAACTACGAGCAGTACTTC	CAWSFSGNYEQYF
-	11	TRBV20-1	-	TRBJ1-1	TGCAGTGCTAGCCTGAACACTGAAGCTTTCTTT	CSASLNTEAFF
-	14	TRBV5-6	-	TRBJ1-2	TGTGCCAGCAGCTTTCCTCAGGGTTACTATGGCTACACCTTC	CASSFPQGYYGYTF
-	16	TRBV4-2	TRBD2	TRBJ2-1	TGTGCCAGCAGCCAAGAACTAGCGGGGGGCCAGGGTGAGCAGTTCTTC	CASSQELAGGQGEQFF
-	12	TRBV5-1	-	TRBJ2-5	TGCGCCAGCAGCTTGGTAGGGGAGACCCAGTACTTC	CASSLVGETQYF
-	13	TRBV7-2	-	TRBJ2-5	TGTGCCAGCAACCCGACAGTCCAAGAGACCCAGTACTTC	CASNPTVQETQYF
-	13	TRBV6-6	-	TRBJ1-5	TGTGCCAGCAGTGTAGGTTCCTATCAGCCCCAGCATTTT	CASSVGSYQPQHF
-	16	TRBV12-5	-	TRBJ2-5	TGTGCTAGTGGTTTGGTATCCCCCCCGGGCCAAGAGACCCAGTACTTC	CASGLVSPPGQETQYF
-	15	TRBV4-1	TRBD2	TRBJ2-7	TGCGCCAGCAGCGCCCGGACTAGCGAGATGGGCGAGCAGTACTTC	CASSARTSEMGEQYF
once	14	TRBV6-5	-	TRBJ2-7	TGTGCCAGCAGTTGGGGGACACCGTCCTACGAGCAGTACTTC	CASSWGTPSYEQYF
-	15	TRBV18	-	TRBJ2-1	TGTGCCAGCACAGATATCCGGGGGTCCTACAATGAGCAGTTCTTC	CASTDIRGSYNEQFF
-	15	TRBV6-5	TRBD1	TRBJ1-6	TGTGCCAGCAGTTACCGGGACAGCGCAAATTCACCCCTCCACTTT	CASSYRDSANSPLHF
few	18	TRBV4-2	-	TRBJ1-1	TGTGCCAGCAGCCAAGGTCTCAGTGGGGGGGGGCTAAACACTGAAGCTTTCTTT	CASSQGLSGGGLNTEAFF